A single sample gave rise to the 13 T cell receptor beta chains below, sequenced in a study of memory CD4+ T cells and cytomegalovirus serostatus. Profiling relied on immunoSEQ multiplex PCR, and the TCRdb table lists in-frame clones only, not all of them. The repertoire holds approximately 52,000 clones, with roughly 78% as singletons. The sort gate was single viable CD3+CD4+CD8-CD45RO+ cells for memory CD4+ T cells. Sequencing was carried out using memory CD4+ T cells from blood. The receptors were gathered from an adult in good health and CMV-seronegative.

The chain uses TRBV5-5 and TRBJ1-2; tentatively, D is TRBD1 (6 bases). Germline V gene sequence: CDR1 SGHKS, CDR2 YYEKEE (reference sequence). V was clipped by 2 bases and J by 4 bases, with 18 bases between them. This CDR3 region has 16 residues. As DNA, the CDR3 is TGTGCCAGCAGCTTACGCTTGGCAGGGGAGGTCTATGGCTACACCTTC. Translation gives CASSLRLAGEVYGYTF. Based on the CDR3 plus reference TRBV5-5 and TRBJ1-2, the full variable domain is DAGVTQSPTHLIKTRGQQVTLRCSPISGHKSVSWYQQVLGQGPQFIFQYYEKEERGRGNFPDRFSARQFPNYSSELNVNALLLGDSALYLCASSLRLAGEVYGYTFGSGTRLTVV.

V gene TRBV12-2 combines with J gene TRBJ1-4. TRBV12-2 is a pseudogene segment. CDR3 length equals 15 residues. The CDR3 DNA sequence: TGTGCAAGTCGCGCAGTCCCGGAGCTTAATGAAAAACTGTTTTTT. Encoded protein: CASRAVPELNEKLFF.

The chain is built from TRBV2 and TRBJ1-2, with a tentative D call TRBD1 (5 bases). V dropped 7 bases and J dropped 4 bases, with 16 bases sitting between them. Looked up from germline, CDR1 is SNHLY and CDR2 is FYNNEI. The CDR3 is 14 residues long. The CDR3 coding sequence is TGTGCCAGCAAGTTTTTGGGGGAGATCTATGGCTACACCTTC. This encodes CASKFLGEIYGYTF. Full variable domain (outside the CDR3, taken from reference TRBV2 and TRBJ1-2): EPEVTQTPSHQVTQMGQEVILRCVPISNHLYFYWYRQILGQKVEFLVSFYNNEISEKSEIFDDQFSVERPDGSNFTLKIRSTKLEDSAMYFCASKFLGEIYGYTFGSGTRLTVV.

The J gene is TRBJ1-3, the V gene TRBV5-1, with D uncertain. Germline-derived CDR1 and CDR2 are SGHRS and YFSETQ. Trimming took off 0 bases at V and 0 bases at J, with 7 bases between the two ends. This CDR3 is 15 amino acids long. CDR3 amino acids: CASSLVPGSGNTIYF. The DNA for the CDR3 is TGCGCCAGCAGCTTGGTTCCGGGCTCTGGAAACACCATATATTTT.

The rearrangement uses TRBV6-5 and TRBJ2-7; no definite D call. V was shortened by 6 bases and J by 5 bases, with 20 bases between the two germline ends. The CDR3 contains 15 residues. The V gene's germline CDR1 is MNHEY and CDR2 SVGAGI. The CDR3 sequence is CASSSRPIKAHEQYF. CDR3 DNA: TGTGCCAGCAGCTCCCGACCCATAAAGGCGCACGAGCAGTACTTC.

The chain combines TRBV7-2 with TRBJ1-6; D is uncertain. The CDR3 is 14 amino acids. Trimming took 5 bases from V and 4 from J, leaving 9 bases between them. Germline assignment: CDR1 SGHTA and CDR2 FQGNSA. The CDR3 region is CASSQGPYNSPLHF. CDR3 coding DNA: TGTGCCAGCAGCCAAGGACCGTATAATTCACCCCTCCACTTT.

This clone was counted only a few times. Within the sample, other DNA sequences also encode this same CDR3. DNA for the CDR3: TGTGCCAGCTCTCGCGGGGCACAGACCTACGAGCAGTACTTC. This translates into CASSRGAQTYEQYF. The rearrangement joins TRBV18 to TRBJ2-7, with a tentative D call TRBD2 (6 bases). V dropped 6 bases and J dropped 2 bases, with 14 bases sitting between them. This CDR3 region has 14 residues. Germline assignment: CDR1 KGHSH and CDR2 LQKENI.

The V and J genes are TRBV5-4 and TRBJ1-4, with TRBD1 as a possible D gene (5 bases). V was cut by 4 bases and J by 8 bases, with 15 bases left in between. The CDR3 runs to 14 residues. CDR1 and CDR2 from the germline V gene are SGHNT and YYREEE (reference sequence). CDR3 DNA sequence: TGTGCCAGCAGCCAAGGGACTTTCGGCGAAAAACTGTTTTTT. Protein sequence: CASSQGTFGEKLFF. The whole variable domain, filled in from reference TRBV5-4 and TRBJ1-4, reads ETGVTQSPTHLIKTRGQQVTLRCSSQSGHNTVSWYQQALGQGPQFIFQYYREEENGRGNFPPRFSGLQFPNYSSELNVNALELDDSALYLCASSQGTFGEKLFFGSGTQLSVL.

The chain carries TRBV29-1 and TRBJ2-7, with a tentative D call TRBD1 (6 bases). V dropped 3 bases and J dropped 5 bases, with 11 bases sitting between them. The length of the CDR3 is 12 residues. In germline, CDR1 is SQVTM, CDR2 ANQGSEA. Here the CDR3 reads CSVDRGIDEQYF. CDR3 DNA: TGCAGCGTTGACAGGGGAATAGACGAGCAGTACTTC.

The chain has TRBV27 and TRBJ1-1; 9 bases match TRBD1. The CDR3 is 17 residues long. Trimming took 4 bases from V and 0 from J; bases not matched to a gene: 9. The germline gives CDR1 MNHEY, CDR2 SMNVEV (reference sequence). The CDR3 loop reads CASSSLGQGGLNTEAFF. The DNA of the CDR3 is TGTGCCAGCAGTTCCCTGGGACAGGGAGGGTTGAACACTGAAGCTTTCTTT.

The chain joins TRBV27 to TRBJ2-7; 8 positions match TRBD2. Germline-derived CDR1 and CDR2 are MNHEY and SMNVEV (reference sequence). V lost 3 bases and J lost 6; bases outside the gene matches: 16. The CDR3 length is 17 residues. CDR3 bases: TGTGCCAGCAGTTTCGTCTCGACACCCGGGACTAGGCTCGAGCAGTACTTC. Its protein product is CASSFVSTPGTRLEQYF.

This CDR3 reads CASSFRWNTEAFF. DNA of the CDR3: TGTGCCAGCAGCTTTAGATGGAACACTGAAGCTTTCTTT. This rearrangement joins TRBV7-9 to TRBJ1-1, with D uncertain. The V and J ends lost 3 bases and 1 base respectively, with 6 bases between them. The CDR3 spans 13 residues. Germline-derived CDR1 and CDR2 are SEHNR and FQNEAQ (reference sequence).

The J gene is TRBJ2-7, the V gene TRBV19; 9 bases agree with TRBD1. The CDR3 is made up of 16 amino acids. V was pared by 4 bases and J by 3 bases, with 10 bases of the junction left unmatched. CDR1 and CDR2 from the germline V gene are LNHDA and SQIVND (reference sequence). CDR3 loop: CASSTSGTGIYYEQYF. The CDR3 DNA reads as TGTGCCAGTAGTACGTCCGGGACAGGGATATACTACGAGCAGTACTTC.